This T cell receptor (beta chain) was sequenced for a study of brain T cells in children with intractable seizures. With 1 base clipped from V and 8 bases from J, the junction kept 5 bases outside the gene matches. The germline V gene encodes CDR1 SGHDT and CDR2 YYEEEE. The CDR3 has 13 residues. Study conclusions and caveats: Pre- and post-surgery blood differed in depth, so pre-surgery absences may be undersampling. Viral specificity was inferred only from CDR3 similarity; HCMV serostatus was unknown.

The sequenced cases were selected for having the highest brain T cell transcript signatures. At least one anti-epileptic drug was given before surgery. Worth noting for this clone: The target antigen is unknown.

Clones were read by immunoSEQ multiplex PCR, and TCRdb kept only the in-frame ones, dropping some. The sample carries around 100,000 clones, 90% to 95% recorded once. The chain employs TRBV5-6 and TRBJ1-2; 7 nucleotides line up with TRBD1. The starting material was peripheral blood, obtained at surgery. The sequence came from a boy younger than two with hemimegalencephaly and intractable seizures. The CDR3 sequence is CASSLSGGSGYTF. The CDR3 nucleotides read TGTGCCAGCAGCTTGTCAGGGGGTAGCGGCTACACCTTC.